This T cell receptor beta chain came from a study of T cells in localized non-small cell lung cancer. Method: immunoSEQ multiplex PCR; TCRdb's copy keeps in-frame clones and lacks some. This table has roughly 30,000 clones, over 85% appearing once. The CDR3 covers 14 residues. V lost 6 bases and J lost 4, with 13 bases in between. CDR1 is SNHLY and CDR2 is FYNNEI in the germline V gene. The V call is TRBV2, the J call TRBJ2-1; tentatively, D is TRBD2 (5 bases). The sequence was collected from a woman aged 18-49 years with stage I lung adenocarcinoma. This specimen consisted of peripheral blood, obtained before any cancer treatment. For the CDR3, the DNA is TGTGCCAGCAGGGGCCTAGCAACTTACAATGAGCAGTTCTTC. Amino acid sequence: CASRGLATYNEQFF.